This passage covers 5 T cell receptor beta chains from one sample sequenced in a study of untreated major depressive disorder. These TCRs are of unknown antigen specificity. Study observations and caveats: Depressed patients' CD4+ T cells carried increased TRBV05-01 (Vbeta 5.1) usage versus control CD4+ T cells.

The repertoire was sequenced with immunoSEQ multiplex PCR; TCRdb's copy has only in-frame clones and lacks some. In the table there are about 19,000 clones, 80% to 95% of which are singletons. Sequencing input: CD4+ T cells from PBMCs. The receptors derive from a woman between 40 and 55 years old with major depressive disorder.

The J gene is TRBJ1-5, the V gene TRBV7-2, with D perhaps TRBD1 (5 bases). The V and J ends lost 5 bases and 6 bases respectively, with 11 bases between them. CDR3 length: 13 amino acids. Germline lookup yields CDR1 SGHTA and CDR2 FQGNSA. Here the CDR3 reads CASSVGTSQPQHF. The CDR3 DNA sequence: TGTGCCAGCAGCGTCGGGACTAGTCAGCCCCAGCATTTT.

This chain joins TRBV6-5 and TRBJ1-1; D unresolved. The germline CDR1 and CDR2 sequences are MNHEY and SVGAGI. Trimming left V 0 bases short and J 4 bases short, with 9 bases between. This CDR3 spans 14 amino acids. CDR3 protein: CASSYSSLSTEAFF. As DNA, the CDR3 is TGTGCCAGCAGTTACTCTTCCTTGAGCACTGAAGCTTTCTTT.

The sample holds a few counts of this clone. The chain combines TRBV14 with TRBJ2-3; 10 bases line up with TRBD1. Germline CDR1 is SGHDN and CDR2 is FVKESK. This CDR3 is 15 amino acids long. V dropped 5 bases and J dropped 6; count of bases not matched to a gene: 8. CDR3 DNA: TGTGCCAGCAGCGACCCGGGACAGGGGATGGATACGCAGTATTTT. As protein: CASSDPGQGMDTQYF.

The chain recombines TRBV28 with TRBJ2-3; no reliable D call. The CDR3 has 14 residues. Germline V gene sequence: CDR1 MDHEN, CDR2 SYDVKM. V lost 6 bases and J lost 6, with 16 bases in between. The DNA for the CDR3 is TGTGCCAGCAGGAGCATACTTCCAGTCGATACGCAGTATTTT. Translated, it gives CASRSILPVDTQYF. The whole variable domain, filled in from reference TRBV28 and TRBJ2-3, reads DVKVTQSSRYLVKRTGEKVFLECVQDMDHENMFWYRQDPGLGLRLIYFSYDVKMKEKGDIPEGYSVSREKKERFSLILESASTNQTSMYLCASRSILPVDTQYFGPGTRLTVL.

This clone has a handful of counts. The gene calls are TRBV2 and TRBJ1-1; no definite D call. Per germline, CDR1 SNHLY and CDR2 FYNNEI. Trimming cost V 6 bases and J 1 base, with 6 bases left between them. The CDR3 is 12 residues long. The CDR3 bases are TGTGCCAGCAGGCGGGGGAACACTGAAGCTTTCTTT. This encodes CASRRGNTEAFF.